The 27 T cell receptor beta chains below were found in one sample sequenced in a study of shared clonotypes between healthy human individuals. Sequenced by immunoSEQ multiplex PCR; TCRdb stores in-frame clones only, minus some. The sample yields some 1.5 million clones, roughly 97% seen once. The sequenced material came from naive CD4+ T cells sorted from blood. Subset: CD45RA+ positively selected. The receptors here all came from a man aged 30-40 years in good health.

The genes are TRBV7-6 and TRBJ2-5; D remains unclear. Germline CDR1 reads SGHVS; CDR2 reads FNYEAQ. V shed 10 bases and J shed 5 bases, with 14 bases lying between them. The CDR3 extends over 12 amino acids. For the CDR3, the DNA is TGTGCCACCGGGCCCCGAAGGGAGACCCAGTACTTC. It specifies CATGPRRETQYF.

The genes are TRBV11-2 and TRBJ2-1; 9 bases line up with TRBD2. V lost 5 bases to trimming and J lost 3 bases; unmatched junction nucleotides: 11. Germline CDR1 and CDR2: SGHAT and FQNNGV. This CDR3 has 17 amino acids. DNA for the CDR3: TGTGCCAGCAGCCCACTACAGGGGACTAGCCTCTACAATGAGCAGTTCTTC. Translated, it gives CASSPLQGTSLYNEQFF.

This clone was recorded only once. V usage is TRBV28 and J usage is TRBJ1-2; 10 bases agree with TRBD1. CDR1 and CDR2 from the germline V gene are MDHEN and SYDVKM. Unmatched junction bases numbered 15, after V lost 5 bases and J lost 6 bases. CDR3 size: 17 residues. DNA of the CDR3: TGTGCCAGCAGTACAACGACAGGGGGCGCGTTTTTTAATGGCTACACCTTC. It specifies CASSTTTGGAFFNGYTF.

This clone showed up just a few times. The V call is TRBV7-9, the J call TRBJ2-7, with TRBD2 identical over 11 bases. V was pared by 5 bases and J by 12 bases, with 12 bases of the junction left unmatched. The CDR3 length is 14 residues. CDR1 is SEHNR and CDR2 is FQNEAQ in the germline V gene (reference sequence). This CDR3 reads CASSQGLAGGKRYF. The CDR3 DNA is TGTGCCAGCAGCCAAGGGCTAGCGGGAGGTAAGCGGTACTTC.

The CDR3 nucleotides are TGCGCCAGCAGCTACCGGGACAGAGAGACCCAGTACTTC. Translating gives CASSYRDRETQYF. The chain recombines TRBV5-1 with TRBJ2-5, with 7 bases that match TRBD1. The CDR3 length is 13 residues. Germline V gives CDR1 SGHRS, CDR2 YFSETQ. Germline trimming cut 3 bases from V and 4 bases from J; bases unmatched to any gene: 3. Full variable domain (remainder filled in from reference TRBV5-1 and TRBJ2-5): KAGVTQTPRYLIKTRGQQVTLSCSPISGHRSVSWYQQTPGQGLQFLFEYFSETQRNKGNFPGRFSGRQFSNSRSEMNVSTLELGDSALYLCASSYRDRETQYFGPGTRLLVL.

The CDR3 loop is CASRESGTSVHEQYF. In DNA form, the CDR3 reads TGTGCCAGCAGGGAATCCGGGACTAGCGTCCACGAGCAGTACTTC. This sequence joins TRBV28 and TRBJ2-7; TRBD2 aligns across 10 bases. CDR3 length equals 15 residues. Germline CDR1 MDHEN, CDR2 SYDVKM. V shed 6 bases, J shed 5 bases, and the junction held 10 bases outside the gene matches.

The V gene is TRBV10-2, the J gene TRBJ1-1; 8 nucleotides match TRBD1. Germline V gene sequence: CDR1 WSHSY, CDR2 SAAADI. The CDR3 length is 14 residues. V dropped 6 bases and J dropped 6; count of bases not matched to a gene: 9. The CDR3 loop reads CASRAGTGRSEAFF. The CDR3 DNA follows: TGCGCCAGCAGGGCCGGGACAGGTCGGTCTGAAGCTTTCTTT.

The rearrangement uses TRBV7-9 and TRBJ1-3; D ambiguous. Trimming pared 1 base from V and 0 bases from J, leaving 7 bases between. Germline CDR1 is SEHNR and CDR2 is FQNEAQ (reference sequence). The CDR3 runs to 15 residues. This CDR3 is CASSLVNLSGNTIYF. CDR3 nucleotide sequence: TGTGCCAGCAGCTTAGTAAACCTCTCTGGAAACACCATATATTTT.

The chain couples TRBV19 to TRBJ2-7, with a possible D match to TRBD2 (5 bases). From germline, CDR1 is LNHDA and CDR2 SQIVND (reference sequence). The CDR3 covers 15 residues. Deletions cut 1 base from V and 5 bases from J, with 15 bases between. The CDR3 coding sequence is TGTGCCAGTAGTATAGCGGGGTCGGGTTCCCACGAGCAGTACTTC. Protein: CASSIAGSGSHEQYF.

The V call is TRBV5-6, the J call TRBJ2-5; D perhaps matches TRBD1 (5 bases). V dropped 4 bases and J dropped 5 bases, with 15 bases sitting between them. The CDR3 has 14 amino acids. Germline-derived CDR1 and CDR2 are SGHDT and YYEEEE. The CDR3 spells CASSPWGKGETQYF. Written as DNA, the CDR3 is TGTGCCAGCAGCCCGTGGGGTAAGGGGGAGACCCAGTACTTC.

The chain recombines TRBV29-1 with TRBJ2-3; 7 nucleotides match TRBD2. This CDR3 region has 12 residues. The V gene's germline CDR1 is SQVTM and CDR2 ANQGSEA. The V segment lost 7 bases and the J segment 2 bases; nucleotides outside the gene matches: 3. The CDR3 sequence is CSAGGHTDTQYF. CDR3 DNA sequence: TGCAGCGCGGGAGGACACACAGATACGCAGTATTTT.

V gene TRBV10-1 combines with J gene TRBJ2-1, with D possibly being TRBD2 (5 bases). Germline V gene lookup returns CDR1 WNHNN and CDR2 SYGVQD (reference sequence). Trimming removed 3 bases at V and 5 bases at J, with 14 bases between. This CDR3 region has 15 residues. CDR3 residues: CASSEEGNRNNEQFF. CDR3 sequence (DNA): TGCGCCAGCAGTGAAGAGGGTAACCGGAACAATGAGCAGTTCTTC.

This clone was counted once. The chain employs TRBV30 and TRBJ2-7; D not resolved. The CDR3 length is 10 residues. V was clipped by 3 bases and J by 7 bases, with 7 bases between them. The germline CDR1 and CDR2 sequences are GTSNPN and SVGIG (reference sequence). The CDR3, as DNA: TGTGCCTGGAGCGCCGAGGAGCAGTACTTC. Translating gives CAWSAEEQYF.

This rearrangement joins TRBV11-2 to TRBJ2-2; 13 bases line up with TRBD2. CDR3 length: 16 residues. Trimming took 2 bases from V and 13 from J; bases not matched to a gene: 10. The germline gives CDR1 SGHAT, CDR2 FQNNGV. The CDR3 region is CASSLRLRLAGGGLFF. CDR3 nucleotide sequence: TGTGCCAGCAGCTTAAGACTGAGACTAGCGGGAGGCGGGCTGTTTTTT. The variable domain in full, completed from reference TRBV11-2 and TRBJ2-2, reads EAGVAQSPRYKIIEKRQSVAFWCNPISGHATLYWYQQILGQGPKLLIQFQNNGVVDDSQLPKDRFSAERLKGVDSTLKIQPAKLEDSAVYLCASSLRLRLAGGGLFFGEGSRLTVL.

A note on this clone: The sample carries other DNA sequences with the same CDR3. This chain joins TRBV9 and TRBJ2-7, with D unclear. Trimming removed 0 bases at V and 3 bases at J, with 7 bases between. The CDR3 loop spans 13 amino acids. Germline V gene data show CDR1 as SGDLS and CDR2 as YYNGEE. Here the CDR3 DNA reads TGTGCCAGCAGCGTAGGCCCGGGCTACGAGCAGTACTTC. Protein product: CASSVGPGYEQYF.

V is TRBV7-6 and J is TRBJ1-1, with a possible D match to TRBD1 (5 bases). CDR1 SGHVS and CDR2 FNYEAQ come from the germline V gene. This CDR3 is 17 amino acids long. V was clipped by 1 base and J by 0 bases, with 15 bases between them. The DNA of the CDR3 is TGTGCCAGCAGCTTAGTTGGACAAAAGACACTGAACACTGAAGCTTTCTTT. Translating gives CASSLVGQKTLNTEAFF.

The chain carries TRBV19 and TRBJ1-5; D gene unclear. Trimming pared 6 bases from V and 3 bases from J, leaving 18 bases between. The CDR3 spans 16 residues. CDR1 is LNHDA, CDR2 SQIVND, per germline (reference sequence). The CDR3 protein is CASSLPRKGFNQPQHF. As DNA, the CDR3 is TGTGCCAGTAGCCTCCCCCGTAAGGGCTTCAATCAGCCCCAGCATTTT.

The rearrangement joins TRBV6-6 to TRBJ2-2, with TRBD1 matching over 8 bases. V gave up 5 bases and J gave up 4 bases; unmatched junction bases: 9. CDR1 is MNHNY and CDR2 is SVGAGI in the germline V gene (reference sequence). The CDR3 length is 16 residues. This chain's CDR3 is CASSTPTGAVTGELFF. Here the CDR3 DNA reads TGTGCCAGCAGTACCCCGACAGGGGCAGTCACCGGGGAGCTGTTTTTT.

The V call is TRBV25-1, the J call TRBJ2-3; D might be TRBD2 (6 bases). The CDR3 totals 13 residues. V was clipped by 2 bases and J by 8 bases, with 11 bases between them. Germline V CDR1 and CDR2: MGHDK, SYGVNS. Here the CDR3 reads CASSEGGSGTQYF. The CDR3 DNA sequence: TGTGCCAGCAGTGAAGGAGGGTCAGGTACGCAGTATTTT.

The J gene is TRBJ1-1, the V gene TRBV6-5; D uncertain. Deletions cut 7 bases from V and 4 bases from J, with 10 bases between. Germline V gives CDR1 MNHEY, CDR2 SVGAGI. The CDR3 loop spans 12 amino acids. The CDR3 DNA sequence: TGTGCCAGCAACAGACAAGGCACTGAAGCTTTCTTT. Its protein product is CASNRQGTEAFF.

The chain links TRBV11-2 to TRBJ2-1, with D possibly TRBD2 on 5 matching bases. Germline assignment: CDR1 SGHAT and CDR2 FQNNGV. The CDR3 has 13 residues. The ends were cut back, 5 bases at V and 2 bases at J, with 7 bases in the middle. CDR3 in DNA: TGTGCCAGCAGCCCCGGGACCTACAATGAGCAGTTCTTC. This codes for CASSPGTYNEQFF.

The chain carries TRBV6-1 and TRBJ1-3; tentative D call: TRBD1 (5 bases). This CDR3 has 16 amino acids. The germline V gene encodes CDR1 MNHNS and CDR2 SASEGT. V gave up 3 bases and J gave up 3 bases, with 15 bases separating them. CDR3 nucleotides: TGTGCCAGCAGTGAGAGGGACCTTATTCGTGGAAACACCATATATTTT. The encoded protein is CASSERDLIRGNTIYF.

The genes are TRBV6-1 and TRBJ2-7; TRBD1 matches 9 bases. Germline V gene data show CDR1 as MNHNS and CDR2 as SASEGT. V gave up 0 bases and J gave up 5 bases; unmatched junction bases: 2. The CDR3 length is 14 residues. The CDR3 loop is CASSEAWTGDEQYF. The DNA for the CDR3 is TGTGCCAGCAGTGAAGCCTGGACAGGGGACGAGCAGTACTTC.

The V gene is TRBV28, the J gene TRBJ2-7; 9 positions match TRBD1. This CDR3 comprises 15 residues. V dropped 8 bases and J dropped 4; count of bases not matched to a gene: 12. The germline V gene encodes CDR1 MDHEN and CDR2 SYDVKM. The CDR3 sequence is CASRWEGQGKYEQYF. For the CDR3, the DNA is TGTGCCAGCCGGTGGGAAGGACAGGGGAAATACGAGCAGTACTTC.

The J gene is TRBJ2-7, the V gene TRBV6-1, with D tentatively TRBD1 or TRBD2 (5 bases each). The CDR3 is 13 amino acids. Germline CDR1 and CDR2: MNHNS and SASEGT. The germline V and J ends were trimmed by 6 bases and 3 bases, with 12 bases remaining between them. The DNA of the CDR3 is TGTGCCAGCAGACCCGGGACGAGCTACGAGCAGTACTTC. Amino acid sequence: CASRPGTSYEQYF.

V gene TRBV11-2 combines with J gene TRBJ1-1; 11 bases map to TRBD1. The CDR3 sequence is 16 residues long. Germline V gene data show CDR1 as SGHAT and CDR2 as FQNNGV. V dropped 1 base and J dropped 0; count of bases not matched to a gene: 1. CDR3 in DNA: TGTGCCAGCAGCTTAGGGACAGGGGGCATGAACACTGAAGCTTTCTTT. Translating it yields CASSLGTGGMNTEAFF.

The genes are TRBV10-2 and TRBJ2-1; 16 nucleotides agree with TRBD2. The germline V gene has CDR1 WSHSY and CDR2 SAAADI. Trimming at V came to 5 bases and at J to 7 bases, leaving 11 bases not matched to a gene. This CDR3 spans 18 amino acids. The CDR3 is CASSKGLAGGPSQNEQFF. CDR3 nucleotides: TGCGCCAGCAGTAAGGGACTAGCGGGAGGGCCCAGTCAGAATGAGCAGTTCTTC.